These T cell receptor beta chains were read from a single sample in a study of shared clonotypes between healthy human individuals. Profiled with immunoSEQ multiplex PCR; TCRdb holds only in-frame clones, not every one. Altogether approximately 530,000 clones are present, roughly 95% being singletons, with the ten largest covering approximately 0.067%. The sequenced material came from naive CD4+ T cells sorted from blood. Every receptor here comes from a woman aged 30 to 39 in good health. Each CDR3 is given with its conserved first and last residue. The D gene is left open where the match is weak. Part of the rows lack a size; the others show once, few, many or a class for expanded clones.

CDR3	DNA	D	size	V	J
CASSPLGGGYTGELFF	TGTGCCAGCAGCCCCCTTGGAGGGGGTTACACCGGGGAGCTGTTTTTT	-	-	TRBV7-6	TRBJ2-2
CASSVSTRTSGKVTQYF	TGTGCCAGCAGCGTTAGCACCCGGACTAGCGGGAAAGTGACCCAGTACTTC	TRBD2	-	TRBV9	TRBJ2-5
CASSLGQEATDTQYF	TGTGCCAGCAGCTTAGGACAGGAGGCCACAGATACGCAGTATTTT	-	once	TRBV7-9	TRBJ2-3
CASSVNCKQGQVGDQPQHF	TGTGCCAGCAGCGTTAACTGTAAACAGGGACAGGTGGGGGATCAGCCCCAGCATTTT	-	few	TRBV21-1	TRBJ1-5
CASRRAPTNYEQYF	TGTGCCAGCAGACGAGCCCCCACAAACTACGAGCAGTACTTC	-	-	TRBV6-6	TRBJ2-7
CASSLGLLLGVAKNIQYF	TGTGCCAGCAGCTTAGGCCTCCTGTTGGGAGTAGCCAAAAACATTCAGTACTTC	-	-	TRBV7-8	TRBJ2-4
CASSFQGSEKLFF	TGTGCCAGCAGTTTCCAGGGTAGTGAAAAACTGTTTTTT	-	-	TRBV28	TRBJ1-4
CAWSGGSADTQYF	TGTGCCTGGAGCGGCGGGAGTGCAGATACGCAGTATTTT	TRBD2	-	TRBV30	TRBJ2-3
CASTPSGEFGYTF	TGTGCCAGCACCCCTTCTGGGGAATTTGGCTACACCTTC	-	-	TRBV5-4	TRBJ1-2
CAISGQGNYEQYF	TGTGCCATTTCGGGACAGGGTAACTACGAGCAGTACTTC	TRBD1	once	TRBV10-3	TRBJ2-7
CASRPTWIGSPLHF	TGTGCCAGCAGACCCACTTGGATCGGGTCACCCCTCCACTTT	-	-	TRBV28	TRBJ1-6
CASSLSGQETQYF	TGTGCCAGCAGCTTAAGCGGCCAAGAGACCCAGTACTTC	-	-	TRBV11-2	TRBJ2-5
CASSGFGNNYEQYF	TGTGCCAGCAGCGGGTTCGGGAACAACTACGAGCAGTACTTC	-	once	TRBV6-1	TRBJ2-7
CASSPVPPGQGVNTEAFF	TGTGCCAGCAGCCCCGTCCCACCGGGACAGGGGGTGAACACTGAAGCTTTCTTT	TRBD1	-	TRBV27	TRBJ1-1
CSVVTMNTEAFF	TGCAGCGTAGTGACAATGAACACTGAAGCTTTCTTT	-	-	TRBV29-1	TRBJ1-1
CASSRGQGPEKLFF	TGTGCCAGCAGTCGGGGACAGGGCCCTGAAAAACTGTTTTTT	TRBD1	-	TRBV7-9	TRBJ1-4
CASSTPRQSYEQYF	TGTGCCAGCTCAACCCCGAGACAGTCCTACGAGCAGTACTTC	-	-	TRBV18	TRBJ2-7
CASSLLYEKLFF	TGTGCCAGCAGTTTACTCTATGAAAAACTGTTTTTT	-	-	TRBV28	TRBJ1-4
CASSLVSGTNTGELFF	TGTGCCAGCAGCTTGGTTAGCGGGACGAACACCGGGGAGCTGTTTTTT	TRBD2	-	TRBV5-4	TRBJ2-2
CASSLLGAKTDTQYF	TGTGCCAGCTCCCTTCTCGGAGCGAAGACAGATACGCAGTATTTT	-	-	TRBV18	TRBJ2-3
CASRGISGNTIYF	TGTGCCAGCAGGGGGATCTCTGGAAACACCATATATTTT	-	-	TRBV6-4	TRBJ1-3
CASSIYWAGANVLTF	TGTGCCAGTAGTATATACTGGGCGGGGGCCAACGTCCTGACTTTC	-	-	TRBV19	TRBJ2-6
CASSLDRRELFF	TGTGCCAGCAGCCTAGACCGCCGGGAGCTGTTTTTT	-	-	TRBV27	TRBJ2-2
CASRAFSGGYGYTF	TGTGCCAGCAGAGCATTTAGTGGGGGCTATGGCTACACCTTC	-	once	TRBV6-1	TRBJ1-2
CASSPATGGQETQYF	TGTGCCAGCAGTCCGGCGACAGGGGGCCAAGAGACCCAGTACTTC	TRBD1	-	TRBV27	TRBJ2-5
CASSSETNRLGGNIQYF	TGTGCCAGCAGCTCGGAAACCAACCGACTAGGGGGAAACATTCAGTACTTC	-	-	TRBV11-2	TRBJ2-4
CASTTANYGYTF	TGTGCCAGTACGACGGCTAACTATGGCTACACCTTC	-	-	TRBV19	TRBJ1-2
CASSLDSVSRELFF	TGTGCCAGCAGCTTAGATTCCGTTTCGAGGGAGCTGTTTTTT	-	once	TRBV7-8	TRBJ2-2
CASSEALGGADTQYF	TGTGCCAGCAGTGAAGCGCTTGGGGGGGCAGATACGCAGTATTTT	TRBD2	-	TRBV2	TRBJ2-3
CASSFVGGSIYNEQFF	TGTGCCAGCAGCTTTGTGGGCGGGAGTATCTACAATGAGCAGTTCTTC	TRBD2	-	TRBV7-9	TRBJ2-1
CASSPLTGGLRAFF	TGTGCCAGTAGTCCCTTGACAGGGGGCTTGAGGGCTTTCTTT	TRBD1	-	TRBV19	TRBJ1-1
CASSPPDRVYEQYF	TGTGCCAGCAGTCCGCCGGACAGGGTGTACGAGCAGTACTTC	TRBD1	-	TRBV28	TRBJ2-7
CASSVGLSGMDEQYF	TGTGCCAGCAGCGTAGGTCTAAGCGGGATGGACGAGCAGTACTTC	TRBD2	-	TRBV9	TRBJ2-7
CASRNGVSGNTIYF	TGTGCCAGCAGAAACGGGGTCTCTGGAAACACCATATATTTT	-	-	TRBV6-5	TRBJ1-3
CAISDRGLGTGELFF	TGTGCCATCAGCGACAGGGGGCTCGGCACCGGGGAGCTGTTTTTT	TRBD1	-	TRBV10-3	TRBJ2-2
CASTLWNRGRKGEQFF	TGTGCCAGCACCCTTTGGAACAGGGGGCGTAAGGGTGAGCAGTTCTTC	TRBD1	-	TRBV27	TRBJ2-1
CASSLTGDNSPLHF	TGTGCCAGCAGCTTAACAGGGGATAATTCACCCCTCCACTTT	TRBD1	-	TRBV11-3	TRBJ1-6
CASSSDSGGYTF	TGTGCCAGCAGTTCGGACAGTGGGGGCTACACCTTC	-	-	TRBV27	TRBJ1-2
CASSFSRNSYEQYF	TGCGCCAGCAGCTTCAGCAGGAACTCCTACGAGCAGTACTTC	-	-	TRBV5-1	TRBJ2-7
CASSLGLAVTYEQYF	TGTGCCAGCAGCTTAGGACTAGCGGTTACCTACGAGCAGTACTTC	TRBD2	-	TRBV7-2	TRBJ2-7
CSATLGHGYTF	TGCAGTGCTACCTTAGGCCATGGCTACACCTTC	-	few	TRBV20-1	TRBJ1-2
CASSWTNSYEQYF	TGTGCCAGCAGTTGGACAAACTCCTACGAGCAGTACTTC	-	-	TRBV27	TRBJ2-7
CASSLVGTTSGNTIYF	TGTGCCAGCAGCTTGGTAGGCACCACCTCTGGAAACACCATATATTTT	-	-	TRBV5-5	TRBJ1-3
CASSFAEPYEQYF	TGTGCCAGCAGCTTTGCAGAGCCCTACGAGCAGTACTTC	-	once	TRBV11-2	TRBJ2-7
CASSLVLGQGVGETQYF	TGTGCCAGCAGCTTAGTTCTGGGACAGGGAGTAGGGGAGACCCAGTACTTC	TRBD1	-	TRBV11-3	TRBJ2-5
CASSVRPSTSSTDTQYF	TGTGCCAGCAGCGTGAGGCCGTCGACTAGCAGCACAGATACGCAGTATTTT	TRBD2	-	TRBV9	TRBJ2-3